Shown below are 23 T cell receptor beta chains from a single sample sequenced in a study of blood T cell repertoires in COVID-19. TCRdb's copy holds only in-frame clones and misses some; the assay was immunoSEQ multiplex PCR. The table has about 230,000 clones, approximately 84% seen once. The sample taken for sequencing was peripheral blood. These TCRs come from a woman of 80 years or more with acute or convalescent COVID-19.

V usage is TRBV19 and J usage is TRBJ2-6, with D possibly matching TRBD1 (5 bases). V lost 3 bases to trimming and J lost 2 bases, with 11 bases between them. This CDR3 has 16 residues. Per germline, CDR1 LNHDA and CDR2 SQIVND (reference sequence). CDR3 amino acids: CASSIRRAAGANVLTF. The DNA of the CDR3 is TGTGCCAGTAGTATTCGCAGGGCAGCTGGGGCCAACGTCCTGACTTTC.

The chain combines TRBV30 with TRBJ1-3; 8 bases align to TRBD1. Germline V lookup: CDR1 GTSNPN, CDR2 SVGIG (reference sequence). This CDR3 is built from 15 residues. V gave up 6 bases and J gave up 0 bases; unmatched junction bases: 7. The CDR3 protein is CACTLGQGSGNTIYF. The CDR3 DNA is TGTGCCTGTACCCTAGGACAGGGCTCTGGAAACACCATATATTTT. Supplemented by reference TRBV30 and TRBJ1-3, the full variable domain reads SQTIHQWPATLVQPVGSPLSLECTVEGTSNPNLYWYRQAAGRGLQLLFYSVGIGQISSEVPQNLSASRPQDRQFILSSKKLLLSDSGFYLCACTLGQGSGNTIYFGEGSWLTVV.

CDR3 residues: CASSETAYTF. CDR3 in DNA: TGTGCCAGCAGTGAAACAGCCTACACCTTC. The V gene is TRBV2, the J gene TRBJ1-2, with D hard to call. The CDR3 extends over 10 amino acids. Germline lookup yields CDR1 SNHLY and CDR2 FYNNEI. V was trimmed by 2 bases and J by 10 bases, leaving 5 bases between them.

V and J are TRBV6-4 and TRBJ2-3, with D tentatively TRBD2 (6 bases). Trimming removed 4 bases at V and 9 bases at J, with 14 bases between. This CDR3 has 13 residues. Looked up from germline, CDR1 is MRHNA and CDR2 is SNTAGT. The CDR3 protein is CASSGEGGTTQYF. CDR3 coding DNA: TGTGCCAGCAGTGGTGAGGGAGGTACGACGCAGTATTTT.

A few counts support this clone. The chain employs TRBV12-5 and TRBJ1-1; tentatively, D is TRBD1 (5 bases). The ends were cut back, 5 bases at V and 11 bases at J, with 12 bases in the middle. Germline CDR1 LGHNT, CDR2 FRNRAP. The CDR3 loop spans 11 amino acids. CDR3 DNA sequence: TGTGCTAGTGGTGCTGACAGAGCCGCTTTCTTT. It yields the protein CASGADRAAFF.

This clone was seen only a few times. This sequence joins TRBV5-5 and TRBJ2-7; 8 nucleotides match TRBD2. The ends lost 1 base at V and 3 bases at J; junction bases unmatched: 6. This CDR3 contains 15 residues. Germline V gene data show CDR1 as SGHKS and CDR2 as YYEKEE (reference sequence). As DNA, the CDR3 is TGTGCCAGCAGCTTGACAGCGGGGGTTATCTACGAGCAGTACTTC. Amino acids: CASSLTAGVIYEQYF.

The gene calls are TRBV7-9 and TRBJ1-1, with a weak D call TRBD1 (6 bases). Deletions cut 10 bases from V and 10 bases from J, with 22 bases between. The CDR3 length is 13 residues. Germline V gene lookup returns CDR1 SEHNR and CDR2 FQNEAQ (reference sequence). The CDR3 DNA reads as TGTGCCACCATGGAAATCAGGGGAGATGGAGCTTTCTTT. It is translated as CATMEIRGDGAFF.

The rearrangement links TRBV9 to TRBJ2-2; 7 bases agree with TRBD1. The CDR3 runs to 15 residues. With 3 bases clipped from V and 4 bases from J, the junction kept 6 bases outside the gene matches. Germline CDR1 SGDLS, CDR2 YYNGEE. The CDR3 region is CASSDTGDVTGELFF. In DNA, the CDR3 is TGTGCCAGCAGCGACACAGGGGACGTCACCGGGGAGCTGTTTTTT.

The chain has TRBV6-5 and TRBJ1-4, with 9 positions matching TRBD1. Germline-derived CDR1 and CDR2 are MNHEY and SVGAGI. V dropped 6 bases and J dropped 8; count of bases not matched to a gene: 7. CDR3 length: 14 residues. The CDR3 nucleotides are TGTGCCAGCAGACCGGACAGGGGTTACGAAAAACTGTTTTTT. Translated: CASRPDRGYEKLFF.

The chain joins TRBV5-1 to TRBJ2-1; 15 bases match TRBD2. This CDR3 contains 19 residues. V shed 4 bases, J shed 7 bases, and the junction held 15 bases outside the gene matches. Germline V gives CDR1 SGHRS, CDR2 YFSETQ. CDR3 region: CASSRPYRTSGRDDNEQFF. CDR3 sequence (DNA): TGCGCCAGCAGCCGCCCTTATAGGACTAGCGGGAGGGATGATAATGAGCAGTTCTTC.

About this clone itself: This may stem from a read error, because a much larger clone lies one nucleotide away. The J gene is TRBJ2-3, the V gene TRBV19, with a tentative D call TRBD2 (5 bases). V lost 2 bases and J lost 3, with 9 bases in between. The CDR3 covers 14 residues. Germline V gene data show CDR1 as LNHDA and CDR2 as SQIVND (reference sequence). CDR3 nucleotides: TGTGCCAGTAGTATATGGGGAGATACAGATACGCAGTATTTT. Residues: CASSIWGDTDTQYF. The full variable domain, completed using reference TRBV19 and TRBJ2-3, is DGGITQSPKYLFRKEGQNVTLSCEQNLNHDAMYWYRQDPGQGLRLIYYSQIVNDFQKGDIAEGYSVSREKKESFPLTVTSAQKNPTAFYLCASSIWGDTDTQYFGPGTRLTVL.

The CDR3 region is CASSLRTGDTEAFF. CDR3 sequence (DNA): TGTGCCAGCAGCCTGAGGACAGGGGACACTGAAGCTTTCTTT. This sequence joins TRBV11-2 and TRBJ1-1, with TRBD1 identical over 9 bases. Germline V gene lookup returns CDR1 SGHAT and CDR2 FQNNGV. J was trimmed by 3 bases and V by 5 bases; bases with no gene match: 4. This CDR3 region has 14 residues. Using reference TRBV11-2 and TRBJ1-1 for the parts outside the CDR3, the full variable domain is EAGVAQSPRYKIIEKRQSVAFWCNPISGHATLYWYQQILGQGPKLLIQFQNNGVVDDSQLPKDRFSAERLKGVDSTLKIQPAKLEDSAVYLCASSLRTGDTEAFFGQGTRLTVV.

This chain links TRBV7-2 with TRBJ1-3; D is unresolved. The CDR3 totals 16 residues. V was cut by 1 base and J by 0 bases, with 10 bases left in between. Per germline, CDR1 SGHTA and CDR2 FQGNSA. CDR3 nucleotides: TGTGCCAGCAGCTTAGGCAGGCATAGCTCTGGAAACACCATATATTTT. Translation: CASSLGRHSSGNTIYF.

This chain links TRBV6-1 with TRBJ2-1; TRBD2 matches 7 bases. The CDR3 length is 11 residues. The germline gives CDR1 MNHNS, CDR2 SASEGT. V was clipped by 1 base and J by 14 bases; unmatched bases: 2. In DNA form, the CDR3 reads TGTGCCAGCAGTGAAGGAGGGAGGGAGTTCTTC. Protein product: CASSEGGREFF.

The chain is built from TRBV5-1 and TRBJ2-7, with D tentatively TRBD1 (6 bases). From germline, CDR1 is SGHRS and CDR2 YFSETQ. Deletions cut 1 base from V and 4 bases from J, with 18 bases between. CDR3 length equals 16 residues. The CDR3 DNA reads TGCGCCAGCAGCTTGTATATACAGGGTGCCCCTTACGAGCAGTACTTC. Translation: CASSLYIQGAPYEQYF. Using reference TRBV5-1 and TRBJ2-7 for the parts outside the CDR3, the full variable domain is KAGVTQTPRYLIKTRGQQVTLSCSPISGHRSVSWYQQTPGQGLQFLFEYFSETQRNKGNFPGRFSGRQFSNSRSEMNVSTLELGDSALYLCASSLYIQGAPYEQYFGPGTRLTVT.

The CDR3 is CATTPLGGNTEAFF. The CDR3 DNA reads as TGTGCCACCACCCCCCTCGGGGGGAACACTGAAGCTTTCTTT. The rearrangement joins TRBV2 to TRBJ1-1; TRBD1 might be the D (5 bases). The CDR3 has 14 residues. Germline CDR1 is SNHLY and CDR2 is FYNNEI. V was shortened by 10 bases and J by 1 base, with 16 bases between the two germline ends.

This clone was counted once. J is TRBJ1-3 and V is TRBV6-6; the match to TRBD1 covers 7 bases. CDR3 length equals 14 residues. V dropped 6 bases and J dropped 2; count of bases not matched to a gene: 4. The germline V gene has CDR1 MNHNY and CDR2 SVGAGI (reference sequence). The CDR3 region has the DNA TGTGCCAGCAGCAAGACAGGGACTGGAAACACCATATATTTT. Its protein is CASSKTGTGNTIYF.

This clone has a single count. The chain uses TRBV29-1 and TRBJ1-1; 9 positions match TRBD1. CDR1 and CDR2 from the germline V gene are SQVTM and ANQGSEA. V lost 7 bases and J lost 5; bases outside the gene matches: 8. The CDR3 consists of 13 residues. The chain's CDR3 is CSAMTGGRTEAFF. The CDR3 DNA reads TGCAGCGCTATGACAGGGGGGAGAACTGAAGCTTTCTTT.

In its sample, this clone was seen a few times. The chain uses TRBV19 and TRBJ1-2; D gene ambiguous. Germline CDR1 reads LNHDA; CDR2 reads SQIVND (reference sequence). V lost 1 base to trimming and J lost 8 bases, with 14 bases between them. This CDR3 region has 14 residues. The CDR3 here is CASSIVNSLSGYTF. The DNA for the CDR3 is TGTGCCAGTAGTATAGTTAACAGCCTTTCGGGCTACACCTTC.

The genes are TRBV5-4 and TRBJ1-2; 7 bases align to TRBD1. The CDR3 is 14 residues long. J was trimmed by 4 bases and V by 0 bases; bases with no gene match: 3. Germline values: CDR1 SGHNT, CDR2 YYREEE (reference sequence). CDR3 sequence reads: CASSLGGDSYGYTF. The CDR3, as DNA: TGTGCCAGCAGCTTGGGAGGGGACAGCTATGGCTACACCTTC.

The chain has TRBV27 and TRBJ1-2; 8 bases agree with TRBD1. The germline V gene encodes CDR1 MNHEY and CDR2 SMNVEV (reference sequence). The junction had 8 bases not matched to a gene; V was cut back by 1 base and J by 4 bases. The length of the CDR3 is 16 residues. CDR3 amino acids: CASSLWDRPQTYGYTF. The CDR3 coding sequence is TGTGCCAGCAGTTTATGGGACAGGCCACAGACCTATGGCTACACCTTC.

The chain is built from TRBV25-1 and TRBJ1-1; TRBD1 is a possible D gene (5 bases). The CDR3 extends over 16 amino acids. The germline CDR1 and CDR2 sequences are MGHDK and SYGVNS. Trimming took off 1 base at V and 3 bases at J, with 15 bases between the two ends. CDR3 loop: CASSELRGGVDTEAFF. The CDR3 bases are TGTGCCAGCAGTGAATTAAGGGGAGGGGTCGACACTGAAGCTTTCTTT.

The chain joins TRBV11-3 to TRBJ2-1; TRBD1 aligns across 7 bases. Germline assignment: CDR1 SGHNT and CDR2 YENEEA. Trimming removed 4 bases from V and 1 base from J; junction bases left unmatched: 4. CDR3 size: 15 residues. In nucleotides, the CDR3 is TGTGCCAGCAGCTCCAGACAGGGTTCCTACAATGAGCAGTTCTTC. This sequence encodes CASSSRQGSYNEQFF. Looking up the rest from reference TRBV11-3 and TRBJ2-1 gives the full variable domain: EAGVVQSPRYKIIEKKQPVAFWCNPISGHNTLYWYLQNLGQGPELLIRYENEEAVDDSQLPKDRFSAERLKGVDSTLKIQPAELGDSAVYLCASSSRQGSYNEQFFGPGTRLTVL.